The clone carrying this T cell receptor beta chain came up many times. Antigen: not known. Unique molecular identifiers were added to individual cDNA molecules. TCRdb reprocessed the 5' RACE reads with MiXCR, giving one entry per CDR3 protein. The sample contains about 27,000 distinct CDR3 sequences, 2.9% of which appear only once. This specimen comes from a study of early T cells in non-severe SARS-CoV-2 infection. Background on the study: From unsorted whole blood, bulk RNA was sequenced, and the chains remained unpaired.

Study-level results: There was a bias toward anti-spike CD8 responses in VDJdb matching, which missed private and CD4 specificities.

Germline loops: CDR1 MNHEY, CDR2 SVGEGT. Trimming pared 8 bases from V and 4 bases from J, leaving 14 bases between. This CDR3 spans 13 amino acids. The chain has TRBV6-2 or TRBV6-3 and TRBJ1-2; D gene ambiguous. The receptor was isolated from an adult who was a healthcare worker with PCR-confirmed SARS-CoV-2 infection or an uninfected control (not recorded which). The sample comprised whole blood. In DNA, the CDR3 is TGTGCCAGCGGACCCCGCGGGCTCTATGGCTACACCTTC. Amino acids: CASGPRGLYGYTF.